The sequence of this T cell receptor (beta chain) was determined in a study of T cells in Graves' hyperthyroidism and ophthalmopathy. The overall study: Peripheral blood was taken when the disease was first diagnosed, before any treatment began.

The TCR beta CDR3 regions underwent amplification using RNA transcripts as the source. During a first-round RT-PCR of the TCR CDR3, the HTBI primer set was used. Via MiXCR, TCRdb re-called the multiplex PCR reads, giving one row per CDR3 protein. Here the sample spans 600,000 to 700,000 distinct CDR3 sequences, approximately 15% being singletons. The source of the PBMCs was less than 12 ml of fresh peripheral blood. This clonotype was detected many times. The V gene's germline CDR1 is MNHEY and CDR2 SVGAGI. Trimming left V 2 bases short and J 3 bases short, with 5 bases between. This CDR3 contains 12 residues.

The rearrangement uses TRBV6-5 and TRBJ2-7; D unclear. The sequence was collected from a woman in her forties with Graves' ophthalmopathy. The sample comprised blood. As DNA, the CDR3 is TGTGCCAGCAGTTACGCTGGCTACGAGCAGTACTTC. Its protein is CASSYAGYEQYF.